One and the same sample provided the 25 T cell receptor beta chains below, sequenced in a study of beta chain features in type 1 diabetes. Study-level findings and limits: Type 1 diabetes patients showed a moderate but significant shortening of TCRB CDR3s in all four CD4+ subsets.

Antigen specificity for these receptors is unknown. Expressed TCRB transcripts were sequenced, since all the RNA that had been isolated was reverse transcribed. TCRdb's copy holds only in-frame clones and misses some; the assay was immunoSEQ multiplex PCR. Here the sample spans about 640,000 clones, roughly 12% being singletons. The sequenced sample consisted of naive CD4+ T cells from blood. These receptors all stem from a man younger than 40 with type 1 diabetes.

This sequence joins TRBV2 and TRBJ1-5; 10 bases align to TRBD1. The CDR3 spans 14 residues. Germline loops: CDR1 SNHLY, CDR2 FYNNEI. V lost 4 bases and J lost 5; bases outside the gene matches: 2. CDR3 sequence reads: CASSGDRGHQPQHF. For the CDR3, the DNA is TGTGCCAGCAGTGGGGACAGGGGTCATCAGCCCCAGCATTTT.

This chain joins TRBV9 and TRBJ2-2; 7 nucleotides line up with TRBD2. Germline V gives CDR1 SGDLS, CDR2 YYNGEE. J lost 0 bases, V lost 4 bases, and 6 bases had no gene match. The CDR3 runs to 16 residues. The CDR3 reads CASSPGGIANTGELFF. The CDR3 DNA reads as TGTGCCAGCAGCCCCGGGGGGATCGCGAACACCGGGGAGCTGTTTTTT. Supplemented by reference TRBV9 and TRBJ2-2, the full variable domain reads DSGVTQTPKHLITATGQRVTLRCSPRSGDLSVYWYQQSLDQGLQFLIQYYNGEERAKGNILERFSAQQFPDLHSELNLSSLELGDSALYFCASSPGGIANTGELFFGEGSRLTVL.

This clone has only one observation. This sequence joins TRBV7-8 and TRBJ2-5; the D is unclear. This CDR3 region has 14 residues. Germline loops: CDR1 SGHVS, CDR2 FQNEAQ. With 1 base removed from V and 5 bases from J, the gap between germline ends came to 11 bases. CDR3 nucleotides: TGTGCCAGCAGCTTAGGCCCCTTCATGGAGACCCAGTACTTC. This gives the protein CASSLGPFMETQYF.

This chain joins TRBV6-5 and TRBJ2-2, with unresolved D. The germline gives CDR1 MNHEY, CDR2 SVGAGI. The CDR3 is made up of 16 amino acids. The germline V and J ends were trimmed by 4 bases and 10 bases, with 22 bases remaining between them. CDR3 DNA: TGTGCCAGCAGTTCCCGGACCCTGTTGGAGTTGAAGGAGCTGTTTTTT. Its translation is CASSSRTLLELKELFF.

J is TRBJ2-1 and V is TRBV7-8; tentative D call: TRBD1 (6 bases). V was clipped by 1 base and J by 8 bases, with 18 bases between them. CDR3 length: 16 residues. Germline assignment: CDR1 SGHVS and CDR2 FQNEAQ. CDR3 sequence (DNA): TGTGCCAGCAGCTTAGTGGCAGGGGCTACAAACGATGAGCAGTTCTTC. The encoded protein is CASSLVAGATNDEQFF.

The CDR3 loop is CAISDLGQGGQYF. CDR3 DNA: TGTGCCATCAGTGATTTGGGACAGGGTGGCCAGTACTTC. The chain joins TRBV10-3 to TRBJ2-5; 9 bases agree with TRBD1. Germline trimming cut 3 bases from V and 10 bases from J; bases unmatched to any gene: 6. Per the germline V gene, CDR1 is ENHRY and CDR2 is SYGVKD. The CDR3 is made up of 13 amino acids.

The table lists this clone with a few counts. The chain has TRBV11-2 and TRBJ1-6; 10 positions match TRBD1. V shed 2 bases, J shed 18 bases, and the junction held 10 bases outside the gene matches. Germline CDR1 SGHAT, CDR2 FQNNGV. This CDR3 spans 14 amino acids. In DNA, the CDR3 is TGTGCCAGCAGCTTAACAGGGACAGGGGAGATCCCCCACTTT. It specifies CASSLTGTGEIPHF.

The chain has TRBV9 and TRBJ2-2; 7 nucleotides line up with TRBD1. The V segment lost 5 bases and the J segment 6 bases; nucleotides outside the gene matches: 10. The CDR3 has 15 residues. Germline CDR1 SGDLS, CDR2 YYNGEE. CDR3 protein: CASSSEGQWSGELFF. In nucleotides, the CDR3 is TGTGCCAGCAGTTCCGAGGGACAGTGGTCCGGGGAGCTGTTTTTT.

This clone was counted between two and nine times. The chain couples TRBV27 to TRBJ2-6; no reliable D call. Germline loops: CDR1 MNHEY, CDR2 SMNVEV (reference sequence). Trimming removed 5 bases at V and 1 base at J, with 9 bases between. The CDR3 extends over 15 amino acids. The CDR3 sequence is CASSRYGSGANVLTF. The CDR3 nucleotides read TGTGCCAGCAGTCGTTACGGGTCTGGGGCCAACGTCCTGACTTTC.

The V call is TRBV27, the J call TRBJ2-7; D is possibly TRBD1 (6 bases). There are 13 residues in the CDR3. The V gene's germline CDR1 is MNHEY and CDR2 SMNVEV (reference sequence). With 5 bases removed from V and 6 bases from J, the gap between germline ends came to 14 bases. The CDR3 sequence is CASSRKGGSEQYF. The CDR3 bases are TGTGCCAGCAGTCGTAAAGGGGGTTCCGAGCAGTACTTC.

In regard to this clone: The sample holds other DNA sequences that translate to the same CDR3. V gene TRBV4-3 combines with J gene TRBJ2-7; 7 bases match TRBD1. With 0 bases clipped from V and 1 base from J, the junction kept 3 bases outside the gene matches. Germline CDR1 LGHNA, CDR2 YSLEER. There are 15 residues in the CDR3. The CDR3 DNA follows: TGCGCCAGCAGCCAAGAAACAGGGGCTTCCTACGAGCAGTACTTC. Its protein is CASSQETGASYEQYF.

A note on this clone: In the same sample, other DNA sequences code for this CDR3. The rearrangement uses TRBV7-2 and TRBJ1-2; unclear D gene. CDR1 is SGHTA, CDR2 FQGNSA, per germline. The CDR3 contains 14 residues. V shed 5 bases and J shed 4 bases, with 14 bases lying between them. As DNA, the CDR3 is TGTGCCAGCAGCCTTGGAGGAGGCAGCTATGGCTACACCTTC. This sequence encodes CASSLGGGSYGYTF.

Only a few counts were recorded for this clone. The rearrangement links TRBV6-5 to TRBJ2-7, with D possibly TRBD1 on 5 matching bases. The V end lost 7 bases, the J end lost 2 bases, and 6 bases lay between the germline ends. The CDR3 loop spans 11 amino acids. The V gene's germline CDR1 is MNHEY and CDR2 SVGAGI. The CDR3 loop is CASKDTYEQYF. The DNA of the CDR3 is TGTGCCAGCAAGGACACCTACGAGCAGTACTTC.

The table lists this clone with a few counts. V usage is TRBV6-5 and J usage is TRBJ2-7; 7 nucleotides line up with TRBD1. Germline values: CDR1 MNHEY, CDR2 SVGAGI. V trimming: 5 bases; J trimming: 0 bases; junction bases outside the gene matches: 7. The CDR3 is 15 residues long. CDR3 sequence (DNA): TGTGCCAGCAGTACTGGACAGGCCGACTCCTACGAGCAGTACTTC. The encoded protein is CASSTGQADSYEQYF.

There are a few counts of this clone. V gene TRBV23-1 combines with J gene TRBJ2-2; D gene uncertain. Being an ORF, TRBV23-1 has a function that is uncertain. The CDR3 is 15 residues long. The V end lost 3 bases, the J end lost 5 bases, and 13 bases lay between the germline ends. CDR3 sequence reads: CASSHGLPGTGELFF. Written as DNA, the CDR3 is TGCGCCAGCAGTCACGGTCTACCCGGGACCGGGGAGCTGTTTTTT.

V and J are TRBV7-9 and TRBJ2-1, with TRBD1 identical over 9 bases. Trimming at V came to 5 bases and at J to 2 bases, leaving 7 bases not matched to a gene. Germline CDR1 reads SEHNR; CDR2 reads FQNEAQ (reference sequence). The CDR3 is made up of 16 amino acids. The CDR3 is CASSPGQGVTYNEQFF. CDR3 in DNA: TGTGCCAGCAGCCCGGGACAGGGTGTAACCTACAATGAGCAGTTCTTC.

This clone came up a few times. The chain has TRBV5-4 and TRBJ2-3; D is unclear. The CDR3 runs to 14 residues. V dropped 1 base and J dropped 1 base, with 7 bases sitting between them. CDR1 and CDR2 (germline): SGHNT, YYREEE (reference sequence). CDR3 DNA sequence: TGTGCCAGCAGCTTGACAGAAGGCACAGATACGCAGTATTTT. Its translation is CASSLTEGTDTQYF.

This chain connects TRBV7-2 to TRBJ2-1, with 10 bases lining up with TRBD1. Germline V CDR1 and CDR2: SGHTA, FQGNSA. After removal of 5 bases from V and 8 bases from J, the junction contained 9 bases not matched to a gene. The CDR3 is made up of 15 amino acids. DNA for the CDR3: TGTGCCAGCAGCCAACCGGGACAGGGGAGGGATGAGCAGTTCTTC. Translating it yields CASSQPGQGRDEQFF.

This clone was picked up a small number of times. The J gene is TRBJ2-1, the V gene TRBV10-3; TRBD2 matches at 13 bases. V lost 7 bases and J lost 4; bases outside the gene matches: 7. The V gene's germline CDR1 is ENHRY and CDR2 SYGVKD. This CDR3 spans 16 amino acids. The DNA of the CDR3 is TGTGCCATCAATCCCGGGACTAGCGGGATATACAATGAGCAGTTCTTC. It specifies CAINPGTSGIYNEQFF.

This clone was counted only a few times. The chain joins TRBV25-1 to TRBJ2-7; the match to TRBD1 covers 8 bases. Unmatched junction bases numbered 4, after V lost 6 bases and J lost 6 bases. CDR1 and CDR2 (germline): MGHDK, SYGVNS. CDR3 length equals 12 residues. The CDR3 bases are TGTGCCAGCAGACAGGGGGGCCGCGAGCAGTACTTC. Residues: CASRQGGREQYF.

This clone was seen a handful of times. The rearrangement joins TRBV7-2 to TRBJ2-5; D possibly corresponds to TRBD2 (5 bases). This CDR3 is 13 amino acids long. V was clipped by 5 bases and J by 5 bases, with 12 bases between them. Germline CDR1 is SGHTA and CDR2 is FQGNSA. CDR3 amino acids: CASSPGTLETQYF. The CDR3 DNA reads as TGTGCCAGCAGCCCGGGAACACTCGAGACCCAGTACTTC.

Only a few counts were recorded for this clone. The chain combines TRBV19 with TRBJ2-3; TRBD2 is a possible D gene (6 bases). There are 16 residues in the CDR3. Germline CDR1 is LNHDA and CDR2 is SQIVND (reference sequence). The V end was cut by 8 bases, the J end by 0 bases, with 18 bases between. The CDR3 DNA reads as TGTGCCAGTTTCCCATCGCGGGAATCTAGCACAGATACGCAGTATTTT. It encodes CASFPSRESSTDTQYF.

This clone was counted only a few times. This chain uses TRBV5-1 with TRBJ2-3; 11 bases match TRBD2. The CDR3 has 17 amino acids. V dropped 0 bases and J dropped 3; count of bases not matched to a gene: 6. The germline V gene encodes CDR1 SGHRS and CDR2 YFSETQ. CDR3 loop: CASSLEASGGFTDTQYF. In nucleotides, the CDR3 is TGCGCCAGCAGCTTGGAAGCTAGCGGGGGGTTTACAGATACGCAGTATTTT.

This clone was observed a few times. The chain has TRBV10-3 and TRBJ1-2; D may be TRBD1 (6 bases). V was trimmed by 0 bases and J by 4 bases, leaving 9 bases between them. The length of the CDR3 is 14 residues. Germline values: CDR1 ENHRY, CDR2 SYGVKD. This CDR3 is CAISESTGSYGYTF. CDR3 DNA: TGTGCCATCAGTGAGTCTACAGGGAGCTATGGCTACACCTTC.

This chain uses TRBV19 with TRBJ1-1; 8 positions agree with TRBD1. This CDR3 contains 13 residues. Germline-derived CDR1 and CDR2 are LNHDA and SQIVND (reference sequence). Losses at the gene ends were 3 bases for V and 3 bases for J; bases not matched to a gene: 0. CDR3 region: CASSMDRDTEAFF. CDR3 in DNA: TGTGCCAGTAGTATGGACAGGGACACTGAAGCTTTCTTT.